One and the same sample provided the 18 T cell receptor beta chains below, sequenced in a study of shared clonotypes between healthy human individuals. TCRdb keeps only in-frame clones here, not all; method: immunoSEQ multiplex PCR. Here the sample spans fewer than 1.8 million clones, about 98.5% being singletons. Sequencing used naive CD4+ T cells sorted from blood. Subset described: CD45RA+ positively selected. These receptors were taken from a man aged 30 to 45 in good health.

The DNA for the CDR3 is TGCAGCTCCACGTCGGGGGCTGGAAACACCATATATTTT. Protein: CSSTSGAGNTIYF. The chain is built from TRBV29-1 and TRBJ1-3, with D perhaps TRBD1 (5 bases). Germline loops: CDR1 SQVTM, CDR2 ANQGSEA. The CDR3 covers 13 residues. V was pared by 8 bases and J by 2 bases, with 13 bases between.

Concerning this clone: Its ends do not fully match the called genes, so a read error is possible. The chain uses TRBV6-1 and TRBJ2-7, with D perhaps TRBD2 (6 bases). This CDR3 spans 14 amino acids. Germline CDR1 MNHNS, CDR2 SASEGT. The CDR3 spells CASSESRGLGRRVF. CDR3 nucleotides: TGTGCCAGCAGTGAATCTCGGGGACTGGGACGGCGAGTCTTC.

V and J are TRBV9 and TRBJ2-2; D is uncertain. This CDR3 contains 15 residues. Germline CDR1 and CDR2: SGDLS and YYNGEE. V was shortened by 0 bases and J by 1 base, with 7 bases between the two germline ends. DNA of the CDR3: TGTGCCAGCAGCGTAGACCAGGAGAACACCGGGGAGCTGTTTTTT. Translation gives CASSVDQENTGELFF.

This chain joins TRBV5-1 and TRBJ2-1; 10 positions match TRBD2. Germline CDR1 is SGHRS and CDR2 is YFSETQ. The V gene end was trimmed by 3 bases and the J gene end by 5 bases; junction bases not matched to a gene: 8. There are 16 residues in the CDR3. The CDR3 sequence is CASSWGPSGRHNEQFF. The CDR3 bases are TGCGCCAGCAGCTGGGGGCCTAGCGGGAGACACAATGAGCAGTTCTTC.

The J gene is TRBJ2-7, the V gene TRBV5-1; D is perhaps TRBD2 (5 bases). The CDR3 covers 15 residues. Trimming shortened V by 0 bases and J by 2 bases, and 12 bases separated the two germline ends. Germline lookup yields CDR1 SGHRS and CDR2 YFSETQ. DNA for the CDR3: TGCGCCAGCAGCTTGGCCGGGATTTCGACCTACGAGCAGTACTTC. Its translation is CASSLAGISTYEQYF.

The rearrangement uses TRBV30 and TRBJ2-3; 9 bases line up with TRBD2. Germline V CDR1 and CDR2: GTSNPN, SVGIG (reference sequence). V shed 0 bases and J 6 bases; nucleotides not matched to a gene: 7. The CDR3 has 15 residues. The CDR3 region is CAWSVRAGGGDTQYF. As DNA, the CDR3 is TGTGCCTGGAGTGTAAGAGCGGGAGGTGGGGATACGCAGTATTTT.

The rearrangement joins TRBV2 to TRBJ1-4, with D tentatively TRBD1 (5 bases). CDR3 length equals 16 residues. V shed 7 bases and J shed 3 bases, with 18 bases lying between them. Germline loops: CDR1 SNHLY, CDR2 FYNNEI. CDR3 in amino acids: CASKAEIGAPNEKLFF. In nucleotides, the CDR3 is TGTGCCAGCAAGGCAGAAATAGGGGCACCTAATGAAAAACTGTTTTTT.

CDR3 in amino acids: CASSQPTQGYEQYF. In DNA form, the CDR3 reads TGCGCCAGCAGCCAACCCACACAGGGCTACGAGCAGTACTTC. The V call is TRBV4-1, the J call TRBJ2-7; D possibly corresponds to TRBD1 (6 bases). Germline V lookup: CDR1 MGHRA, CDR2 YSYEKL. There are 14 residues in the CDR3. Between the trimmed V and J ends, which lost 2 bases and 3 bases, there was a span of 11 bases.

The chain carries TRBV7-3 and TRBJ2-7; maybe TRBD1 (5 bases). Trimming took 0 bases from V and 4 from J, leaving 7 bases between them. Germline V CDR1 and CDR2: SGHTA, FQGTGA. CDR3 length equals 13 residues. CDR3 amino acids: CASSLTGDYEQYF. In DNA form, the CDR3 reads TGTGCCAGCAGCTTAACAGGGGATTACGAGCAGTACTTC.

For this clone: Within the sample, other DNA sequences also encode this same CDR3. The rearrangement links TRBV9 to TRBJ2-7; the D is unclear. CDR3 length equals 14 residues. Per germline, CDR1 SGDLS and CDR2 YYNGEE. V lost 0 bases and J 2 bases, leaving 9 bases between the germline ends. The CDR3 loop reads CASSVGVVPYEQYF. CDR3 sequence (DNA): TGTGCCAGCAGCGTAGGTGTCGTCCCCTACGAGCAGTACTTC.

V usage is TRBV6-1 and J usage is TRBJ1-3; the D is unclear. Trimming stripped 2 bases from V and 2 bases from J, with 16 bases between. The CDR3 has 17 residues. Germline V CDR1 and CDR2: MNHNS, SASEGT. The CDR3 DNA reads as TGTGCCAGCAGTGAAACGTGGCTCCCAGTGACTGGAAACACCATATATTTT. This translates into CASSETWLPVTGNTIYF.

The V gene is TRBV15, the J gene TRBJ2-1; 11 bases map to TRBD2. The CDR3 runs to 16 residues. V shed 3 bases, J shed 2 bases, and the junction held 3 bases outside the gene matches. CDR1 is LNHNV, CDR2 YYDKDF, per germline (reference sequence). CDR3 nucleotide sequence: TGTGCCACCAGCAGGACTAGCGGGATCGCCTACAATGAGCAGTTCTTC. Translation: CATSRTSGIAYNEQFF. Looking up the rest from reference TRBV15 and TRBJ2-1 gives the full variable domain: DAMVIQNPRYQVTQFGKPVTLSCSQTLNHNVMYWYQQKSSQAPKLLFHYYDKDFNNEADTPDNFQSRRPNTSFCFLDIRSPGLGDTAMYLCATSRTSGIAYNEQFFGPGTRLTVL.

The chain combines TRBV5-4 with TRBJ2-7; perhaps D is TRBD1 or TRBD2 (5 bases each). The CDR3 has 14 amino acids. Trimming took 3 bases from V and 0 from J, leaving 10 bases between them. Germline V gene data show CDR1 as SGHNT and CDR2 as YYREEE (reference sequence). The CDR3 loop reads CASSYKGSSYEQYF. Here the CDR3 DNA reads TGTGCCAGCAGCTACAAGGGGAGCTCCTACGAGCAGTACTTC. The whole variable domain, filled in from reference TRBV5-4 and TRBJ2-7, reads ETGVTQSPTHLIKTRGQQVTLRCSSQSGHNTVSWYQQALGQGPQFIFQYYREEENGRGNFPPRFSGLQFPNYSSELNVNALELDDSALYLCASSYKGSSYEQYFGPGTRLTVT.

The chain links TRBV5-5 to TRBJ1-2; D possibly corresponds to TRBD1 (5 bases). The CDR3 runs to 13 residues. V lost 0 bases and J 8 bases, leaving 11 bases between the germline ends. Germline lookup yields CDR1 SGHKS and CDR2 YYEKEE (reference sequence). CDR3 in amino acids: CASSLDPGSGYTF. For the CDR3, the DNA is TGTGCCAGCAGCTTGGATCCAGGGAGCGGCTACACCTTC.

Comments on this clone: At one boundary the junction diverges from the germline segment, which might be a read error. DNA of the CDR3: TGTGCTACCCGAAGAGGGGGACCCGAAGGCTTC. It codes for CATRRGGPEGF. This rearrangement joins TRBV25-1 to TRBJ2-7; the D gene is possibly TRBD1 (6 bases). Germline V gene data show CDR1 as MGHDK and CDR2 as SYGVNS. CDR3 size: 11 residues.

V and J are TRBV27 and TRBJ2-6, with D unclear. The CDR3 totals 17 residues. Trimming left V 3 bases short and J 0 bases short, with 12 bases between. The germline V gene encodes CDR1 MNHEY and CDR2 SMNVEV (reference sequence). In DNA form, the CDR3 reads TGTGCCAGCAGTTTCTCGCAAACCGACTCTGGGGCCAACGTCCTGACTTTC. It is translated as CASSFSQTDSGANVLTF. The complete variable domain, with remaining parts taken from reference TRBV27 and TRBJ2-6, reads EAQVTQNPRYLITVTGKKLTVTCSQNMNHEYMSWYRQDPGLGLRQIYYSMNVEVTDKGDVPEGYKVSRKEKRNFPLILESPSPNQTSLYFCASSFSQTDSGANVLTFGAGSRLTVL.

The gene calls are TRBV4-3 and TRBJ2-5; unclear D gene. The CDR3 extends over 14 amino acids. CDR1 and CDR2 (germline): LGHNA, YSLEER. With 0 bases removed from V and 4 bases from J, the gap between germline ends came to 9 bases. The CDR3 sequence is CASSQDLFRETQYF. CDR3 sequence (DNA): TGCGCCAGCAGCCAAGATCTTTTCCGAGAGACCCAGTACTTC.

The gene calls are TRBV15 and TRBJ1-4; 9 nucleotides agree with TRBD1. The CDR3 runs 17 residues. Germline CDR1 LNHNV, CDR2 YYDKDF (reference sequence). V shed 5 bases, J shed 0 bases, and the junction held 7 bases outside the gene matches. The CDR3 protein is CATSGYGQGPTNEKLFF. The CDR3 DNA follows: TGTGCCACCAGCGGATATGGACAGGGGCCAACTAATGAAAAACTGTTTTTT.